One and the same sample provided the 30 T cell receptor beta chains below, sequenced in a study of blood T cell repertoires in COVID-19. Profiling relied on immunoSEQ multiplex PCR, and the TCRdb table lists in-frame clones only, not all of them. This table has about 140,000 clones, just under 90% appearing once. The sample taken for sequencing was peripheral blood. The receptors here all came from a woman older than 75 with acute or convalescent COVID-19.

CDR3 residues: CASSPKDRVNEKLFF. The CDR3 region has the DNA TGCGCCAGCAGCCCCAAAGACAGGGTAAATGAAAAACTGTTTTTT. The chain carries TRBV4-1 and TRBJ1-4; 7 nucleotides align to TRBD1. V lost 4 bases to trimming and J lost 5 bases; unmatched junction nucleotides: 7. Per germline, CDR1 MGHRA and CDR2 YSYEKL. This CDR3 spans 15 amino acids.

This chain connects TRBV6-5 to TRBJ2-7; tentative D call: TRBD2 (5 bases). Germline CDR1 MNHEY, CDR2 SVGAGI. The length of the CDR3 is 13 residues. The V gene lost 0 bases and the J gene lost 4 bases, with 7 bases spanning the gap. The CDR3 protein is CASSYSRDYEQYF. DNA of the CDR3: TGTGCCAGCAGTTACTCGAGGGATTACGAGCAGTACTTC.

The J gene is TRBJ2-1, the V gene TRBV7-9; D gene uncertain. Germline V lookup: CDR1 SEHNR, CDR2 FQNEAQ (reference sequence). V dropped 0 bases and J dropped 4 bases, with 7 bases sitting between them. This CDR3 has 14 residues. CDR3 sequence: CASSLALEYNEQFF. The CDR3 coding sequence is TGTGCCAGCAGCTTAGCGCTGGAGTACAATGAGCAGTTCTTC.

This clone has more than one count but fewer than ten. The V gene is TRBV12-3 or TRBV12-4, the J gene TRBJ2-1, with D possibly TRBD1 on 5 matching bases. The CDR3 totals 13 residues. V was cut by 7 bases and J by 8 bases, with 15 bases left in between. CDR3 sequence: CASNKQDGYEQFF. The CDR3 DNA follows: TGTGCCAGCAATAAACAGGATGGCTATGAGCAGTTCTTC.

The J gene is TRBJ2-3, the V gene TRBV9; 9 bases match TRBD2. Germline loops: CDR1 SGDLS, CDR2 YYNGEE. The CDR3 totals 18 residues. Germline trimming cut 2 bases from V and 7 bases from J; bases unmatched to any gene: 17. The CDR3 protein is CASSVSVLGSGGTNTQYF. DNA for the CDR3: TGTGCCAGCAGCGTCTCGGTCTTGGGTAGCGGGGGTACCAATACGCAGTATTTT.

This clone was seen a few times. This CDR3 reads CASSLGTENTEAFF. The CDR3 nucleotides are TGCGCCAGCAGCTTGGGGACAGAGAACACTGAAGCTTTCTTT. This sequence joins TRBV5-1 and TRBJ1-1, with D tentatively TRBD1 (6 bases). Per germline, CDR1 SGHRS and CDR2 YFSETQ. The CDR3 runs to 14 residues. V lost 0 bases and J lost 1, with 7 bases in between.

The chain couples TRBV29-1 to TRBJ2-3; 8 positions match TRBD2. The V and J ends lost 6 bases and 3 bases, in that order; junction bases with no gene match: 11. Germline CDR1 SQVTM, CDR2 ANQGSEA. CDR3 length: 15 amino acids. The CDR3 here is CSVVGGGRSTDTQYF. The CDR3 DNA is TGCAGCGTCGTGGGGGGCGGGAGGAGTACAGATACGCAGTATTTT.

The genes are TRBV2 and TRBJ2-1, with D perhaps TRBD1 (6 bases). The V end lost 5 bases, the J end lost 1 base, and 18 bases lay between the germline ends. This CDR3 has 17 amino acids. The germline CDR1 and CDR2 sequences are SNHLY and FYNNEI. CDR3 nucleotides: TGTGCCAGCAGTCTTATTAACACAGGGATGTCCTACAATGAGCAGTTCTTC. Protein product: CASSLINTGMSYNEQFF.

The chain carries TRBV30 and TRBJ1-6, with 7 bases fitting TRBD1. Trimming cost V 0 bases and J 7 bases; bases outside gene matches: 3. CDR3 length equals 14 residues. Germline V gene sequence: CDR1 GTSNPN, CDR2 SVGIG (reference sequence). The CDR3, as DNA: TGTGCCTGGAGTGTATTGACAGGGAATTCACCCCTCCACTTT. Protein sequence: CAWSVLTGNSPLHF. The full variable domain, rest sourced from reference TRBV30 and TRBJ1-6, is SQTIHQWPATLVQPVGSPLSLECTVEGTSNPNLYWYRQAAGRGLQLLFYSVGIGQISSEVPQNLSASRPQDRQFILSSKKLLLSDSGFYLCAWSVLTGNSPLHFGNGTRLTVT.

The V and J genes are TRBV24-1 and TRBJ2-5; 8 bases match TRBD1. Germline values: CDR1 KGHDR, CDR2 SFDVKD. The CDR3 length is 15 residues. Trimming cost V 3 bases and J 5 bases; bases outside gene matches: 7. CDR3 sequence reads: CATSDAGGAGETQYF. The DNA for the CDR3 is TGTGCCACCAGTGATGCAGGGGGCGCGGGGGAGACCCAGTACTTC.

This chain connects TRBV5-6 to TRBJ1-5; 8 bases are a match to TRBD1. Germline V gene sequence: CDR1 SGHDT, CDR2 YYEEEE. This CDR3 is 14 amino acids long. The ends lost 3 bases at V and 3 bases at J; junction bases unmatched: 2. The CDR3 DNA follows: TGTGCCAGCAGCTCGGACAGGGACAATCAGCCCCAGCATTTT. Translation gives CASSSDRDNQPQHF.

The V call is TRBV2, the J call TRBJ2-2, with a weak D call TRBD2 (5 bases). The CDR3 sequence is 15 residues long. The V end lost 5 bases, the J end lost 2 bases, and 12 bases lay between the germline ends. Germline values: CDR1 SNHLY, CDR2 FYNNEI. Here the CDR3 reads CASSIGLGNTGELFF. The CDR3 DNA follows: TGTGCCAGCAGTATCGGACTGGGTAACACCGGGGAGCTGTTTTTT. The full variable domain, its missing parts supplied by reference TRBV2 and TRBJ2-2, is EPEVTQTPSHQVTQMGQEVILRCVPISNHLYFYWYRQILGQKVEFLVSFYNNEISEKSEIFDDQFSVERPDGSNFTLKIRSTKLEDSAMYFCASSIGLGNTGELFFGEGSRLTVL.

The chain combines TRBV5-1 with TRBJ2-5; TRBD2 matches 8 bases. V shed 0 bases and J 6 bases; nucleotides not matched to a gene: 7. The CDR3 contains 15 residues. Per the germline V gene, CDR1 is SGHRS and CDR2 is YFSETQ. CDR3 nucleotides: TGCGCCAGCAGCTTGGAGTTAGCGGGGTTAAAGACCCAGTACTTC. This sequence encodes CASSLELAGLKTQYF.

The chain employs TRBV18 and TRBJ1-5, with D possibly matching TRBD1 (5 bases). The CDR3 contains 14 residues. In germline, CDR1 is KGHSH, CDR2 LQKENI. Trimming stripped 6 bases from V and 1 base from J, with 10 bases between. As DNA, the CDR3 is TGTGCCAGCTCCCTTCGGGGGAGCAATCAGCCCCAGCATTTT. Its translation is CASSLRGSNQPQHF.

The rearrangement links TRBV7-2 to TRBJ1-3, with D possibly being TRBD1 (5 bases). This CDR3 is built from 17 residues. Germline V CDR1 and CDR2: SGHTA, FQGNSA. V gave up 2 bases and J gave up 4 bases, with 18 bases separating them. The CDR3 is CASSLSRPGGAGNTIYF. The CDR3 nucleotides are TGTGCCAGCAGCTTATCACGCCCCGGAGGGGCCGGAAACACCATATATTTT.

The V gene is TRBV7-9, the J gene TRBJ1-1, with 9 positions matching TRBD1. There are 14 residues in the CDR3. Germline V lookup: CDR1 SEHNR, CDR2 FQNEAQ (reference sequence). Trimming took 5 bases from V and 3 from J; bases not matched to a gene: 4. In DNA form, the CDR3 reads TGTGCCAGCAGCCCCCGACAGGGGGACACTGAAGCTTTCTTT. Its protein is CASSPRQGDTEAFF.

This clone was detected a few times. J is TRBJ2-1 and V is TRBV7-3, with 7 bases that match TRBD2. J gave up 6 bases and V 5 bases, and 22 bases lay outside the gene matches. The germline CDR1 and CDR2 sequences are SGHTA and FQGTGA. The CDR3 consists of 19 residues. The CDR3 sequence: CASSGVFLRRRGIVNEQFF. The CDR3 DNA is TGTGCCAGCAGCGGGGTTTTTCTGAGGAGGCGGGGGATCGTCAATGAGCAGTTCTTC.

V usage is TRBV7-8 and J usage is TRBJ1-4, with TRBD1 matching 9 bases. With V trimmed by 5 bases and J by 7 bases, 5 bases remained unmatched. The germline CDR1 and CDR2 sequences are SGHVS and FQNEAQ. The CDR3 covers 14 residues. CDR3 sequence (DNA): TGTGCCAGCAGCCCTGGGACAGGGATTGAAAAACTGTTTTTT. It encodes CASSPGTGIEKLFF.

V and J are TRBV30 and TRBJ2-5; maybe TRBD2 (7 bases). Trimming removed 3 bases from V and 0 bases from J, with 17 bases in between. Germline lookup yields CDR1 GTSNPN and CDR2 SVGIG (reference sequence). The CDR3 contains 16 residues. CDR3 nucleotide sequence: TGTGCCTGGAGCCTGGGGGGGCCCGGGTACCAAGAGACCCAGTACTTC. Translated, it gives CAWSLGGPGYQETQYF.

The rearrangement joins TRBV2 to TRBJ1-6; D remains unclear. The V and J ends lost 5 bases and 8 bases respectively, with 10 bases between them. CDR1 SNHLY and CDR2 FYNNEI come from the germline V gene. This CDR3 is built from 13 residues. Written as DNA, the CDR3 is TGTGCCAGCAGTACGGGATTTTATTCACCCCTCCACTTT. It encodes CASSTGFYSPLHF.

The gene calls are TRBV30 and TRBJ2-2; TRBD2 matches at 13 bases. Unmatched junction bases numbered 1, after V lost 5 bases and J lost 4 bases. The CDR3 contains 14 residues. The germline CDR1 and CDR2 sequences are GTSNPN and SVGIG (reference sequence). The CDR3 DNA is TGTGCCTGGCGGACTAGCGGGGGCACCGGGGAGCTGTTTTTT. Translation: CAWRTSGGTGELFF.

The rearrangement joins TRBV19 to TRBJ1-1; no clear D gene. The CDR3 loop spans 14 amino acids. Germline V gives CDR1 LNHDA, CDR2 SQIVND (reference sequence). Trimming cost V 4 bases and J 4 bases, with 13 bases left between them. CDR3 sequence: CASSTGSGSTEAFF. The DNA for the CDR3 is TGTGCCAGTAGTACGGGGAGCGGGAGCACTGAAGCTTTCTTT.

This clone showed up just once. In nucleotides, the CDR3 is TGTGCCAGCTCACCACGAGTACTTGGGGGGACCGGGGAGCTGTTTTTT. Protein sequence: CASSPRVLGGTGELFF. V usage is TRBV18 and J usage is TRBJ2-2; D possibly corresponds to TRBD2 (6 bases). The length of the CDR3 is 16 residues. The germline V gene encodes CDR1 KGHSH and CDR2 LQKENI. The ends were cut back, 1 base at V and 5 bases at J, with 14 bases in the middle.

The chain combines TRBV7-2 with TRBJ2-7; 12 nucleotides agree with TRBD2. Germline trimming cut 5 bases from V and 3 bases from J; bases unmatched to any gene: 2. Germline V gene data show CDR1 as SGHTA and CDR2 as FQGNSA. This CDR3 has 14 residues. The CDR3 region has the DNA TGTGCCAGCAGCGCGGGACTAGCGGGCTACGAGCAGTACTTC. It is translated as CASSAGLAGYEQYF. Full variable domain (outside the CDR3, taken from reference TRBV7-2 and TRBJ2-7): GAGVSQSPSNKVTEKGKDVELRCDPISGHTALYWYRQSLGQGLEFLIYFQGNSAPDKSGLPSDRFSAERTGGSVSTLTIQRTQQEDSAVYLCASSAGLAGYEQYFGPGTRLTVT.

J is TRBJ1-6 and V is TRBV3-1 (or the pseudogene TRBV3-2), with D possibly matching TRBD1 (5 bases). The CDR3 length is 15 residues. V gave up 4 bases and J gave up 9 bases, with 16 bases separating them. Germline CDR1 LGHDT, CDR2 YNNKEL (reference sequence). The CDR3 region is CASSLSWRGTSPLHF. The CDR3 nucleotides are TGTGCCAGCAGCCTTTCCTGGAGGGGAACTTCACCCCTCCACTTT.

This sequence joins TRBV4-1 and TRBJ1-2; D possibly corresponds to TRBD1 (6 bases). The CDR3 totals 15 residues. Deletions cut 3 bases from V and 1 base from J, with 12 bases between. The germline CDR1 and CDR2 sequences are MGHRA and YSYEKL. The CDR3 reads CASSHNTGNNYGYTF. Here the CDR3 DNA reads TGCGCCAGCAGCCATAATACAGGGAATAACTATGGCTACACCTTC.

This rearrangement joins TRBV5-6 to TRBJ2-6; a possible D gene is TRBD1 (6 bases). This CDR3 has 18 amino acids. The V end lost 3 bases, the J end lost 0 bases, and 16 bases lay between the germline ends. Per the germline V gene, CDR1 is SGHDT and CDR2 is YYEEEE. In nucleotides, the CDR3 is TGTGCCAGCAGCTGGGGGCAGGGGTTTAGCTCTGGGGCCAACGTCCTGACTTTC. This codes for CASSWGQGFSSGANVLTF.

Written as DNA, the CDR3 is TGTGCCAGCTCACCGGACAGAAATAACTATGGCTACACCTTC. Translating gives CASSPDRNNYGYTF. V usage is TRBV18 and J usage is TRBJ1-2; weak D call: TRBD1 (6 bases). The V end was cut by 3 bases, the J end by 1 base, with 9 bases between. The CDR3 is 14 amino acids. Germline V lookup: CDR1 KGHSH, CDR2 LQKENI.

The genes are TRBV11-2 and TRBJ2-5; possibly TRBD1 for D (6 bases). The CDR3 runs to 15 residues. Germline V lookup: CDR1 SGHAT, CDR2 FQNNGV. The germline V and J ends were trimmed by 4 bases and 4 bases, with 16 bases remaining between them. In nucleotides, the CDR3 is TGTGCCAGCAGCTCCAATGGGGGCGTTGGAGAGACCCAGTACTTC. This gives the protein CASSSNGGVGETQYF.

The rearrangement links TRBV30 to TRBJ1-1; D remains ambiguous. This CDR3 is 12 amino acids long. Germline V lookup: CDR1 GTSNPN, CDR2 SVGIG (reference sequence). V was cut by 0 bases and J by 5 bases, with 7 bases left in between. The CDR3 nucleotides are TGTGCCTGGAGTGTCCAGGCTACTGAAGCTTTCTTT. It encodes CAWSVQATEAFF.